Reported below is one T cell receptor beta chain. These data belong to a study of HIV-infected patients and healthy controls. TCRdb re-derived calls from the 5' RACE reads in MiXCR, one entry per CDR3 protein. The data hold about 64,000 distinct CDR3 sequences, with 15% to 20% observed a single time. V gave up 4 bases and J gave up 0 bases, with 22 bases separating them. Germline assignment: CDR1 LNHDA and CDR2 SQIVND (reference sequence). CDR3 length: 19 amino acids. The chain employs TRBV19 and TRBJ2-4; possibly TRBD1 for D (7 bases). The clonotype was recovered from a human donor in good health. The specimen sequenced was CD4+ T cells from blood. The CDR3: CASSTIGQDYPIAKNIQYF. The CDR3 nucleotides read TGTGCCAGTAGTACCATCGGACAGGACTACCCTATAGCCAAAAACATTCAGTACTTC.